A single sample gave rise to the 28 T cell receptor beta chains below, sequenced in a study of T cell changes during pregnancy in multiple sclerosis. TCRdb keeps only in-frame clones here, not all; method: immunoSEQ multiplex PCR. The table shows tens of thousands of clones, with approximately 89% occurring only once. The sample in question was peripheral blood, obtained after pregnancy. All receptors derive from a female donor with multiple sclerosis, enrolled in a pregnancy study.

The chain combines TRBV30 with TRBJ1-6; 7 nucleotides line up with TRBD1. The CDR3 covers 12 residues. The trim removed 3 bases at V and 13 bases at J, leaving 6 bases unmatched. The germline gives CDR1 GTSNPN, CDR2 SVGIG (reference sequence). CDR3 amino acids: CAWRGGRGPLHF. The CDR3 DNA reads as TGTGCCTGGAGAGGGGGCAGGGGGCCCCTCCACTTT.

V is TRBV30 and J is TRBJ1-6, with D perhaps matching TRBD1 (6 bases). Trimming removed 4 bases at V and 7 bases at J, with 11 bases between. CDR1 and CDR2 from the germline V gene are GTSNPN and SVGIG (reference sequence). The CDR3 consists of 13 residues. The chain's CDR3 is CAWNWGGNSPLHF. The CDR3 nucleotides read TGTGCCTGGAATTGGGGGGGCAATTCACCCCTCCACTTT.

This rearrangement joins TRBV6-5 to TRBJ1-4; 7 bases agree with TRBD1. The CDR3 loop spans 14 amino acids. V shed 8 bases and J 6 bases; nucleotides not matched to a gene: 9. Per the germline V gene, CDR1 is MNHEY and CDR2 is SVGAGI. The CDR3 DNA sequence: TGTGCCAGCGGACAGGATCCCGCTGATGAAAAACTGTTTTTT. As protein: CASGQDPADEKLFF.

The chain joins TRBV15 to TRBJ1-5; tentative D call: TRBD1 (6 bases). Germline lookup yields CDR1 LNHNV and CDR2 YYDKDF (reference sequence). The V end was cut by 0 bases, the J end by 7 bases, with 16 bases between. This CDR3 contains 16 residues. CDR3 protein: CATSRDLAGGGQPQHF. The CDR3 nucleotides are TGTGCCACCAGCAGAGATTTAGCGGGGGGCGGGCAGCCCCAGCATTTT.

This clone was observed a few times. The chain recombines TRBV5-5 with TRBJ1-1; possibly TRBD1 for D (5 bases). The CDR3 spans 14 residues. V shed 4 bases and J shed 1 base, with 11 bases lying between them. Looked up from germline, CDR1 is SGHKS and CDR2 is YYEKEE (reference sequence). The chain's CDR3 is CASSRGTGNTEAFF. The CDR3 DNA reads as TGTGCCAGCAGCCGGGGGACGGGGAACACTGAAGCTTTCTTT.

The chain couples TRBV9 to TRBJ1-5; D remains unclear. This CDR3 has 16 amino acids. Between the trimmed V and J ends, which lost 0 bases and 0 bases, there was a span of 10 bases. CDR1 is SGDLS, CDR2 YYNGEE, per germline. For the CDR3, the DNA is TGTGCCAGCAGCGTAGGCGTTGGGAGTAGCAATCAGCCCCAGCATTTT. Translation: CASSVGVGSSNQPQHF.

V is TRBV14 and J is TRBJ1-2, with D possibly being TRBD1 (5 bases). Per the germline V gene, CDR1 is SGHDN and CDR2 is FVKESK. The CDR3 runs to 11 residues. In nucleotides, the CDR3 is TGTGGAGGGGAGGGACGGGTGGGCTACACCTTC. Encoded protein: CGGEGRVGYTF.

The rearrangement links TRBV28 to TRBJ1-6; TRBD1 aligns across 7 bases. The CDR3 loop spans 15 amino acids. Germline V gives CDR1 MDHEN, CDR2 SYDVKM. With 6 bases clipped from V and 9 bases from J, the junction kept 11 bases outside the gene matches. The CDR3 DNA reads as TGTGCCAGCAGCCCTGCCGGGACAGCCTTTTCACCCCTCCACTTT. It codes for CASSPAGTAFSPLHF.

The chain combines TRBV29-1 with TRBJ2-1, with a possible D match to TRBD1 (5 bases). V lost 0 bases and J 10 bases, leaving 13 bases between the germline ends. Germline V gives CDR1 SQVTM, CDR2 ANQGSEA. The CDR3 is 13 residues long. The CDR3 region has the DNA TGCAGCGTTGAAGAATCGCCGGACACCGAGCAGTTCTTC. Its protein is CSVEESPDTEQFF.

The chain employs TRBV4-2 and TRBJ1-6; 7 nucleotides align to TRBD1. Unmatched junction bases numbered 6, after V lost 2 bases and J lost 5 bases. Germline V gene data show CDR1 as LGHNA and CDR2 as YNFKEQ. This CDR3 has 16 amino acids. CDR3 sequence: CASSQTGTENNSPLHF. For the CDR3, the DNA is TGTGCCAGCAGCCAAACCGGGACAGAAAATAATTCACCCCTCCACTTT.

About this clone: The junction does not match germline at one end; this may be a read error. The same CDR3 also results from other DNA sequences found in this sample. V is TRBV5-1 and J is TRBJ2-3; tentative D call: TRBD1 (5 bases). The CDR3 length is 15 residues. Germline-derived CDR1 and CDR2 are SGHRS and YFSETQ. Here the CDR3 reads CASSLEQGSIDTQYF. The CDR3 DNA sequence: TGCGCCAGCAGCTTGGAGCAGGGTAGTATAGATACGCAGTATTTC.

This clone was observed once. This chain uses TRBV30 with TRBJ1-2; the match to TRBD1 covers 8 bases. The V and J ends lost 0 bases and 7 bases, in that order; junction bases with no gene match: 7. CDR1 GTSNPN and CDR2 SVGIG come from the germline V gene (reference sequence). This CDR3 has 14 amino acids. CDR3: CAWSVIRGRGGYTF. In DNA form, the CDR3 reads TGTGCCTGGAGTGTCATCAGGGGGCGGGGTGGCTACACCTTC.

V is TRBV28 and J is TRBJ1-1; no firm D call. CDR1 and CDR2 from the germline V gene are MDHEN and SYDVKM. This CDR3 contains 13 residues. Trimming took 5 bases from V and 4 from J, leaving 11 bases between them. The CDR3 DNA follows: TGTGCCAGCAGTCCCCCCCGGAGCACTGAAGCTTTCTTT. Translating gives CASSPPRSTEAFF.

The chain is built from TRBV19 and TRBJ1-5; D remains ambiguous. Germline V gives CDR1 LNHDA, CDR2 SQIVND (reference sequence). The V end was cut by 0 bases, the J end by 0 bases, with 9 bases between. CDR3 size: 16 residues. The CDR3 is CASSIDSGISNQPQHF. The CDR3, as DNA: TGTGCCAGTAGTATAGATTCAGGTATTAGCAATCAGCCCCAGCATTTT.

CDR3 region: CASSLNSGGDFNEQFF. The CDR3 DNA follows: TGCGCCAGCAGCTTAAATAGCGGGGGGGATTTCAATGAGCAGTTCTTC. The chain links TRBV5-1 to TRBJ2-1; 11 bases match TRBD2. The CDR3 runs 16 residues. Trimming took 2 bases from V and 6 from J; bases not matched to a gene: 7. CDR1 is SGHRS, CDR2 YFSETQ, per germline.

Here the CDR3 reads CSARSDTQYF. The CDR3, as DNA: TGCAGTGCTAGATCGGATACGCAGTATTTT. The chain joins TRBV20-1 to TRBJ2-3, with D hard to call. Germline values: CDR1 DFQATT, CDR2 SNEGSKA (reference sequence). Deletions cut 2 bases from V and 6 bases from J, with 3 bases between. The CDR3 extends over 10 amino acids.

The chain recombines TRBV28 with TRBJ1-2; 8 bases are a match to TRBD1. The J segment lost 4 bases and the V segment lost 1 base, leaving 11 bases of the junction unmatched. Germline V CDR1 and CDR2: MDHEN, SYDVKM. This CDR3 has 17 amino acids. The CDR3: CASSLFWTGKRAYGYTF. The CDR3 nucleotides read TGTGCCAGCAGTTTATTTTGGACAGGGAAGCGGGCCTATGGCTACACCTTC.

This sequence joins TRBV19 and TRBJ2-7; the D is unclear. Trimming left V 3 bases short and J 0 bases short, with 9 bases between. The CDR3 is 14 amino acids. From germline, CDR1 is LNHDA and CDR2 SQIVND (reference sequence). The CDR3 loop reads CASSMPSNSYEQYF. CDR3 nucleotides: TGTGCCAGTAGTATGCCGAGCAACTCCTACGAGCAGTACTTC.

The chain is built from TRBV27 and TRBJ2-3, with 7 bases aligning to TRBD2. Germline loops: CDR1 MNHEY, CDR2 SMNVEV (reference sequence). J gave up 6 bases and V 3 bases, and 9 bases lay outside the gene matches. The CDR3 is made up of 15 amino acids. The CDR3 sequence is CASSFWGLRGDTQYF. The CDR3 DNA is TGTGCCAGCAGTTTCTGGGGACTGCGGGGGGATACGCAGTATTTT.

This clone appeared a single time. V and J are TRBV11-2 and TRBJ2-3; no clear D gene. The germline V gene encodes CDR1 SGHAT and CDR2 FQNNGV. The CDR3 contains 14 residues. V was trimmed by 3 bases and J by 2 bases, leaving 9 bases between them. CDR3 DNA: TGTGCCAGCAGCTTCAACAGAGACACAGATACGCAGTATTTT. It specifies CASSFNRDTDTQYF.

This chain links TRBV11-2 with TRBJ2-5, with TRBD1 matching 9 bases. The junction had 7 bases not matched to a gene; V was cut back by 5 bases and J by 3 bases. The CDR3 contains 15 residues. Germline CDR1 and CDR2: SGHAT and FQNNGV. CDR3 DNA: TGTGCCAGCAGCCCAAGGGGACAGGGAGAAGAGACCCAGTACTTC. It yields the protein CASSPRGQGEETQYF.

V usage is TRBV19 and J usage is TRBJ1-1; possible D gene TRBD1, 5 bases. V lost 7 bases and J 4 bases, leaving 16 bases between the germline ends. This CDR3 comprises 14 residues. Germline V lookup: CDR1 LNHDA, CDR2 SQIVND (reference sequence). The CDR3 DNA follows: TGTGCCAGTACCACACGGGGGAGGGCCACTGAAGCTTTCTTT. This translates into CASTTRGRATEAFF. The full variable domain, in which reference TRBV19 and TRBJ1-1 provide the parts outside the CDR3, is DGGITQSPKYLFRKEGQNVTLSCEQNLNHDAMYWYRQDPGQGLRLIYYSQIVNDFQKGDIAEGYSVSREKKESFPLTVTSAQKNPTAFYLCASTTRGRATEAFFGQGTRLTVV.

The rearrangement links TRBV11-2 to TRBJ2-1, with TRBD2 matching over 9 bases. With V trimmed by 2 bases and J by 2 bases, 1 base remained unmatched. Germline V gene lookup returns CDR1 SGHAT and CDR2 FQNNGV. This CDR3 spans 15 amino acids. CDR3 coding DNA: TGTGCCAGCAGCTTATCTAGCGGGGCCTACAATGAGCAGTTCTTC. This encodes CASSLSSGAYNEQFF.

This clone was found once. The chain recombines TRBV29-1 with TRBJ2-1, with D possibly TRBD1 on 5 matching bases. Germline CDR1 reads SQVTM; CDR2 reads ANQGSEA. V was trimmed by 7 bases and J by 7 bases, leaving 14 bases between them. The CDR3 runs to 12 residues. The CDR3 spells CSGNQGLNEQFF. CDR3 sequence (DNA): TGCAGCGGAAACCAGGGTTTGAATGAGCAGTTCTTC.

The rearrangement uses TRBV28 and TRBJ1-3; D remains ambiguous. Germline lookup yields CDR1 MDHEN and CDR2 SYDVKM. Trimming took off 6 bases at V and 6 bases at J, with 18 bases between the two ends. CDR3 length: 15 residues. CDR3 residues: CASSPHRGSENTIYF. The CDR3 nucleotides are TGTGCCAGCAGCCCCCACCGGGGATCGGAAAACACCATATATTTT.

The rearrangement uses TRBV14 and TRBJ2-5, with 9 bases identical to TRBD2. After removal of 4 bases from V and 5 bases from J, the junction contained 2 bases not matched to a gene. Per the germline V gene, CDR1 is SGHDN and CDR2 is FVKESK. CDR3 length: 13 amino acids. As DNA, the CDR3 is TGTGCCAGCAGCCGCGGGGGGGCGGAGACCCAGTACTTC. Amino acids: CASSRGGAETQYF.

The rearrangement links TRBV2 to TRBJ2-2, with 7 positions matching TRBD1. V dropped 4 bases and J dropped 6; count of bases not matched to a gene: 8. Germline CDR1 and CDR2: SNHLY and FYNNEI. This CDR3 has 15 amino acids. CDR3 sequence reads: CASSGQGVPAGELFF. The CDR3, as DNA: TGTGCCAGCAGTGGGCAGGGGGTACCTGCCGGGGAGCTGTTTTTT.

The V and J genes are TRBV11-2 and TRBJ1-1; D ambiguous. This CDR3 spans 13 amino acids. Trimming took off 0 bases at V and 5 bases at J, with 7 bases between the two ends. The V gene's germline CDR1 is SGHAT and CDR2 FQNNGV. The CDR3 DNA reads as TGTGCCAGCAGCTTAGAACAGTTAACTGAAGCTTTCTTT. It codes for CASSLEQLTEAFF. The complete variable domain, with remaining parts taken from reference TRBV11-2 and TRBJ1-1, reads EAGVAQSPRYKIIEKRQSVAFWCNPISGHATLYWYQQILGQGPKLLIQFQNNGVVDDSQLPKDRFSAERLKGVDSTLKIQPAKLEDSAVYLCASSLEQLTEAFFGQGTRLTVV.